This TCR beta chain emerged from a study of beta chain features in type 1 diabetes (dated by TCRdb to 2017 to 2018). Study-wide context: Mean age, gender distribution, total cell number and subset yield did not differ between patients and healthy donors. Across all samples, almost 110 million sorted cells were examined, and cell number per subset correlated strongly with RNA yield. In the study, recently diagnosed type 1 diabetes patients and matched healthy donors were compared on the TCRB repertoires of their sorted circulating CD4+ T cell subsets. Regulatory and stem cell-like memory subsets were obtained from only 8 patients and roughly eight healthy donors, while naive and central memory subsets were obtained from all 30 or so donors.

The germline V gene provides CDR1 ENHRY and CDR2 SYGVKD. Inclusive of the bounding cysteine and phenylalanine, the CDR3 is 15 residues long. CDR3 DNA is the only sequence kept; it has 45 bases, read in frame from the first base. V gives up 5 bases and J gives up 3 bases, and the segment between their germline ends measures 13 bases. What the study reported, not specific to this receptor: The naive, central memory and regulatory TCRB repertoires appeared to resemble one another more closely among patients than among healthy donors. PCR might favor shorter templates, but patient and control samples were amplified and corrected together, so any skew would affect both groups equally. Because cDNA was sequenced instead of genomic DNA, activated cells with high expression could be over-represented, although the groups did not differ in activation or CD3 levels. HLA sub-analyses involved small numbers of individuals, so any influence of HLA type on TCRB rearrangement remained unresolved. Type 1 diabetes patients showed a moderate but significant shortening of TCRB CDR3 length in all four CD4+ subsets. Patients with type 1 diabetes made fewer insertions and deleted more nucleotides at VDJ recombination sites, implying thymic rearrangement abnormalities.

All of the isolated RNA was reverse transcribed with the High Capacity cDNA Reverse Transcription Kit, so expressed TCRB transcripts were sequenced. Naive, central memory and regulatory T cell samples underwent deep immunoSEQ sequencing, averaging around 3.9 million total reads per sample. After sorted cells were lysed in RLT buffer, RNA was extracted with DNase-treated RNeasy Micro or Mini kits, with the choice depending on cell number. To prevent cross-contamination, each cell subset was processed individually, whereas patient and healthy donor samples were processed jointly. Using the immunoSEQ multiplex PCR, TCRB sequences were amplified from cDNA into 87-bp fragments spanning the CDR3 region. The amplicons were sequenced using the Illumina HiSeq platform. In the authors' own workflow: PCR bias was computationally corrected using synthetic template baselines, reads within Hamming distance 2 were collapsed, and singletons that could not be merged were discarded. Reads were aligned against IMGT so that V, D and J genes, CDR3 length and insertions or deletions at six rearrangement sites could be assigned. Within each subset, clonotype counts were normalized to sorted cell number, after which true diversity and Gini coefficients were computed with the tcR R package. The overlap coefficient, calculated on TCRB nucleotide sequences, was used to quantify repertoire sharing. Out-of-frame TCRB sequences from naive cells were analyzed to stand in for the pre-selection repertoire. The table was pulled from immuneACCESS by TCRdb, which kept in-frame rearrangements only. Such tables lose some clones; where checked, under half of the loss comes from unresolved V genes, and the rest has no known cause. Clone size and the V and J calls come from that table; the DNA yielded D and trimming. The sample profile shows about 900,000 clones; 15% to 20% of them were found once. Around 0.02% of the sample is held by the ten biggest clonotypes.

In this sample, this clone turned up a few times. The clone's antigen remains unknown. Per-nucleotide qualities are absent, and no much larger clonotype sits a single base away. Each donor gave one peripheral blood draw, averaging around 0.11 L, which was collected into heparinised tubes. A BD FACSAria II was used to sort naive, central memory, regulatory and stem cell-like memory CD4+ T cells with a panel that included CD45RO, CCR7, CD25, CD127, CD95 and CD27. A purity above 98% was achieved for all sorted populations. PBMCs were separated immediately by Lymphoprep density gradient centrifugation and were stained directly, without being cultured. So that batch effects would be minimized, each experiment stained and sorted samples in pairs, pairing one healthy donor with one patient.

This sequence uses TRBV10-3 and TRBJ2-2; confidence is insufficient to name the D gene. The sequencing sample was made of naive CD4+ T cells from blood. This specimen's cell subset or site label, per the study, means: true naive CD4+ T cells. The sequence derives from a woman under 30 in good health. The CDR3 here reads CAISKGAGDTGELFF. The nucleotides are TGTGCCATCAGTAAAGGTGCTGGGGACACCGGGGAGCTGTTTTTT.